This T cell receptor (beta chain) was captured in a study of cytomegalovirus exposure and HLA in healthy donors. Study conclusions and caveats: An analysis that was carried out later associated some 17,000 TCR beta sequences with HLA alleles at 0.05 false discovery rate. As was reported, the HLA-A and HLA-B alleles of most subjects were accurately predicted from TCR beta sequences.

The PCR made use of 60 Vbeta and 13 Jbeta primers. Generated by immunoSEQ multiplex PCR, the TCRdb table keeps only in-frame clones and is missing some. The repertoire has about 120,000 clones, approximately 80% of them found once; the top ten carry about 2.5%. As concerns this clone: What it recognizes is unknown. The junction does not match germline at one end; this may be a read error.

This CDR3 is built from 13 residues. Germline-derived CDR1 and CDR2 are SNHLY and FYNNEI. V usage is TRBV2 and J usage is TRBJ2-5; maybe TRBD2 (6 bases). Sequenced sample: PBMCs. This clonotype was obtained from a female donor in good health and CMV-seronegative. DNA for the CDR3: TGTACCAGCAGTAAGGAGGGGCCAGAGACCCAGTACTTC. It codes for CTSSKEGPETQYF.